This is a list of T cell receptor beta chains from one sample in a study of blood T cell dynamics during melanoma immunotherapy. The data were produced by immunoSEQ multiplex PCR, yet TCRdb's version contains in-frame clones alone and is incomplete. The data hold about 12,000 clones, with 70% to 90% observed a single time. Sequenced here: blood, sampled from a patient treated with checkpoint blockade. These receptors originate from a human donor with melanoma. The CDR3 runs from the conserved cysteine through the conserved F or W. A D gene is named only where the DNA matches it firmly. Rows may omit the clone size; those that give it use once, few, many or a size class.

d_call clone_size j_call v_call cdr3_nt cdr3_aa
. . TRBJ1-2 TRBV6-1 TGTGCCAGCATCCTGGACCTAACAGCTAACTATGGCTACACCTTC CASILDLTANYGYTF
. once TRBJ1-3 TRBV4-2 TGTGCCAGCACAGCGAACTCTGGAAACACCATATATTTT CASTANSGNTIYF
. . TRBJ2-1 TRBV7-9 TGTGCCAGCAGCTTACCACACCGGGTTCGGGTATACAATGAGCAGTTCTTC CASSLPHRVRVYNEQFF
. . TRBJ1-2 TRBV28 TGTGCCAGCAGTTCACAGGGATGGAAAGGCTACACCTTC CASSSQGWKGYTF
. . TRBJ2-3 TRBV15 TGTGCCACCAGCAGAGACCTGCCGGTGGCAGATACGCAGTATTTT CATSRDLPVADTQYF
. . TRBJ1-1 TRBV4-2 TGTGCCAGCAGCCCCGTCCACAGGGTAGACACTGAAGCTTTCTTT CASSPVHRVDTEAFF
. . TRBJ2-2 TRBV7-3 TGTGCCAGCAGCCTGACTAGAACGGCCGGGGAGCTGTTTTTT CASSLTRTAGELFF
. . TRBJ2-5 TRBV29-1 TGCAGCGGGATGGGAGAGACCCAGTACTTC CSGMGETQYF
TRBD1 . TRBJ1-1 TRBV19 TGTGCCAGTAGGGACGTAGGGGGCACCAAGATGAACACTGAAGCTTTCTTT CASRDVGGTKMNTEAFF
. . TRBJ1-6 TRBV18 TGTGCCAGCTCACCACCGGAGCGGGTTTATAATTCACCCCTCCACTTT CASSPPERVYNSPLHF
TRBD1 . TRBJ1-5 TRBV30 TGTGCCTGGAGTGGCGGCAGGGGGCGCGGTAGCAATCAGCCCCAGCATTTT CAWSGGRGRGSNQPQHF
. . TRBJ2-1 TRBV13 TGTGCCAGCAGCTGGAGGACACAGAACAATGAGCAGTTCTTC CASSWRTQNNEQFF
. . TRBJ2-3 TRBV7-9 TGTGCCAGCAGCTTGGAAGCGCCGGCAGATACGCAGTATTTT CASSLEAPADTQYF
. few TRBJ1-2 TRBV18 TGTGCCAGCTCACTGGGGCAAGGGTATGAGGGCTACACCTTC CASSLGQGYEGYTF
TRBD2 . TRBJ2-5 TRBV11-3 TGTGCCAGCAGCTTGGGGAGGGCTGAGACCCAGTACTTC CASSLGRAETQYF
TRBD1 . TRBJ1-1 TRBV6-1 TGTGCCAGCAGAGCGACAGGGGGCCGGACTGAAGCTTTCTTT CASRATGGRTEAFF
TRBD2 . TRBJ2-7 TRBV5-5 TGTGCCAGCAGCTTGGCCTTACTAGCGGGAAGGGAGCAGTACTTC CASSLALLAGREQYF